Presented here are 23 T cell receptor beta chains from one specimen sequenced in a study of cytomegalovirus exposure and HLA in healthy donors. The table came from immunoSEQ multiplex PCR; TCRdb's copy has only in-frame clones and leaves some out. Of some 120,000 clones listed, about 84% were seen once; the top ten hold about 2%. Sequenced sample: PBMCs. The receptors come from a woman under 40 in good health and CMV-seronegative.

This clone occurred a few times. The chain combines TRBV19 with TRBJ1-2, with D perhaps matching TRBD1 (5 bases). From germline, CDR1 is LNHDA and CDR2 SQIVND (reference sequence). The ends were cut back, 6 bases at V and 8 bases at J, with 19 bases in the middle. This CDR3 region has 14 residues. The chain's CDR3 is CASRRRDSRAGYTF. Written as DNA, the CDR3 is TGTGCCAGTAGGCGACGGGACTCCCGAGCGGGCTACACCTTC.

The V gene is TRBV7-9, the J gene TRBJ2-2; 8 bases fit TRBD1. CDR1 SEHNR and CDR2 FQNEAQ come from the germline V gene (reference sequence). The CDR3 contains 15 residues. V dropped 7 bases and J dropped 4; count of bases not matched to a gene: 8. The CDR3 DNA sequence: TGTGCCAGCACCCAGGGTGGACAGGGCACCGGGGAGCTGTTTTTT. Residues: CASTQGGQGTGELFF.

The chain is built from TRBV11-3 and TRBJ1-6; 8 bases align to TRBD1. Germline V gene data show CDR1 as SGHNT and CDR2 as YENEEA. This CDR3 has 15 amino acids. The trim removed 5 bases at V and 7 bases at J, leaving 7 bases unmatched. The CDR3: CASSQTRGRNSPLHF. Here the CDR3 DNA reads TGTGCCAGCAGCCAGACCAGGGGGCGCAATTCACCCCTCCACTTT.

The rearrangement uses TRBV27 and TRBJ1-1; 10 bases fit TRBD1. Germline CDR1 reads MNHEY; CDR2 reads SMNVEV (reference sequence). The CDR3 spans 16 residues. Trimming cost V 3 bases and J 4 bases; bases outside gene matches: 8. The CDR3 DNA reads as TGTGCCAGCAGTTTGATGACAGGGGGCTTGGGCACTGAAGCTTTCTTT. Encoded protein: CASSLMTGGLGTEAFF.

The chain couples TRBV6-6 to TRBJ2-5; TRBD2 aligns across 8 bases. Germline CDR1 MNHNY, CDR2 SVGAGI (reference sequence). CDR3 length: 15 amino acids. J was trimmed by 2 bases and V by 10 bases; bases with no gene match: 12. The CDR3 loop is CATHQYSGVQETQYF. The CDR3 coding sequence is TGTGCCACGCATCAGTATAGCGGGGTACAAGAGACCCAGTACTTC.

The gene calls are TRBV7-3 and TRBJ2-4; D unresolved. The CDR3 consists of 14 residues. The germline CDR1 and CDR2 sequences are SGHTA and FQGTGA. Deletions cut 4 bases from V and 0 bases from J, with 7 bases between. CDR3 nucleotide sequence: TGTGCCAGCAGCTCAGGCCTAGCCAAAAACATTCAGTACTTC. It yields the protein CASSSGLAKNIQYF.

This sequence joins TRBV4-2 and TRBJ2-2; 8 bases fit TRBD2. The CDR3 runs to 17 residues. Unmatched junction bases numbered 5, after V lost 1 base and J lost 1 base. Germline assignment: CDR1 LGHNA and CDR2 YNFKEQ. The CDR3 protein is CASSQVGSGVNTGELFF. The CDR3 DNA follows: TGTGCCAGCAGCCAAGTGGGTAGCGGGGTGAACACCGGGGAGCTGTTTTTT.

J is TRBJ2-2 and V is TRBV18; the D is unclear. The CDR3 consists of 15 residues. CDR1 is KGHSH and CDR2 is LQKENI in the germline V gene. The V end lost 0 bases, the J end lost 1 base, and 6 bases lay between the germline ends. The CDR3 reads CASSPPTRNTGELFF. The CDR3 DNA follows: TGTGCCAGCTCACCACCGACAAGGAACACCGGGGAGCTGTTTTTT.

V is TRBV7-9 and J is TRBJ2-7; possible D gene TRBD2, 7 bases. The V and J ends lost 4 bases and 3 bases respectively, with 19 bases between them. The CDR3 runs 16 residues. The germline CDR1 and CDR2 sequences are SEHNR and FQNEAQ (reference sequence). CDR3 sequence (DNA): TGTGCCAGCAGCTCAACTCGGGGGGCCCGGCGCTACGAGCAGTACTTC. Amino acid sequence: CASSSTRGARRYEQYF.

The genes are TRBV7-2 and TRBJ2-7; 10 bases fit TRBD2. Germline trimming cut 5 bases from V and 7 bases from J; bases unmatched to any gene: 8. The CDR3 loop spans 14 amino acids. Looked up from germline, CDR1 is SGHTA and CDR2 is FQGNSA. This CDR3 reads CASSPSGGAREQYF. Written as DNA, the CDR3 is TGTGCCAGCAGCCCAAGCGGGGGGGCGCGTGAGCAGTACTTC. Variable domain in full (rest from reference TRBV7-2 and TRBJ2-7): GAGVSQSPSNKVTEKGKDVELRCDPISGHTALYWYRQSLGQGLEFLIYFQGNSAPDKSGLPSDRFSAERTGGSVSTLTIQRTQQEDSAVYLCASSPSGGAREQYFGPGTRLTVT.

This clone was seen only a few times. V is TRBV5-1 and J is TRBJ1-2; no clear D. Trimming took off 3 bases at V and 8 bases at J, with 17 bases between the two ends. Looked up from germline, CDR1 is SGHRS and CDR2 is YFSETQ. This CDR3 comprises 14 residues. CDR3 region: CASSSGWEGGGYTF. In DNA, the CDR3 is TGCGCCAGCAGCTCCGGCTGGGAAGGAGGCGGCTACACCTTC.

The rearrangement joins TRBV9 to TRBJ2-7; possibly TRBD1 for D (6 bases). Between the trimmed V and J ends, which lost 4 bases and 6 bases, there was a span of 14 bases. In germline, CDR1 is SGDLS, CDR2 YYNGEE. This CDR3 has 13 residues. This CDR3 reads CASSPGTLGEQYF. The CDR3 bases are TGTGCCAGCAGCCCGGGGACATTGGGCGAGCAGTACTTC.

The rearrangement uses TRBV19 and TRBJ1-1, with 7 bases identical to TRBD1. Germline V gene lookup returns CDR1 LNHDA and CDR2 SQIVND (reference sequence). With V trimmed by 9 bases and J by 5 bases, 6 bases remained unmatched. This CDR3 comprises 12 residues. The CDR3 nucleotides read TGTGCCAGCGCACAGGGGTCGACTGAAGCTTTCTTT. Its translation: CASAQGSTEAFF.

This chain connects TRBV15 to TRBJ1-2; 7 bases are a match to TRBD1. Germline loops: CDR1 LNHNV, CDR2 YYDKDF (reference sequence). V was clipped by 6 bases and J by 2 bases; unmatched bases: 3. The CDR3 runs to 13 residues. In DNA, the CDR3 is TGTGCCACCAGTAGGACAGGCAACTATGGCTACACCTTC. As protein: CATSRTGNYGYTF.

V usage is TRBV7-9 and J usage is TRBJ2-3, with 11 bases that match TRBD1. Trimming cost V 3 bases and J 3 bases; bases outside gene matches: 8. Germline CDR1 SEHNR, CDR2 FQNEAQ (reference sequence). The CDR3 extends over 17 amino acids. The CDR3 region is CASSFTGTGGRTDTQYF. CDR3 coding DNA: TGTGCCAGCAGCTTTACCGGGACAGGGGGGAGGACAGATACGCAGTATTTT.

This clone was seen only a few times. J is TRBJ1-2 and V is TRBV6-1, with 8 bases matching TRBD1. The ends lost 4 bases at V and 5 bases at J; junction bases unmatched: 3. The CDR3 runs 13 residues. Germline CDR1 MNHNS, CDR2 SASEGT. In DNA, the CDR3 is TGTGCCAGCAGTGGGACAGGGCAGTATGGCTACACCTTC. Residues: CASSGTGQYGYTF.

This sequence joins TRBV11-3 and TRBJ1-3; TRBD1 aligns across 9 bases. The CDR3 consists of 14 residues. Losses at the gene ends were 8 bases for V and 4 bases for J; bases not matched to a gene: 6. Per germline, CDR1 SGHNT and CDR2 YENEEA. CDR3: CASWTGAGGNTIYF. The CDR3 DNA reads TGTGCCAGCTGGACAGGGGCCGGAGGAAACACCATATATTTT.

The chain uses TRBV6-6 and TRBJ2-2, with D maybe TRBD1 (6 bases). Germline lookup yields CDR1 MNHNY and CDR2 SVGAGI (reference sequence). Trimming took 11 bases from V and 2 from J, leaving 12 bases between them. The CDR3 runs to 13 residues. CDR3 in DNA: TGTGCCGCCCTGGGACAAAACACCGGGGAGCTGTTTTTT. Translation: CAALGQNTGELFF.

V gene TRBV9 combines with J gene TRBJ1-1, with 7 bases matching TRBD1. CDR1 and CDR2 from the germline V gene are SGDLS and YYNGEE. The ends lost 1 base at V and 2 bases at J; junction bases unmatched: 5. The CDR3 sequence is 15 residues long. In nucleotides, the CDR3 is TGTGCCAGCAGCGTAAGGGGGACAGCAAACACTGAAGCTTTCTTT. Its protein is CASSVRGTANTEAFF.

The J gene is TRBJ1-1, the V gene TRBV29-1; the match to TRBD1 covers 9 bases. CDR3 length: 16 residues. V dropped 0 bases and J dropped 3; count of bases not matched to a gene: 8. Germline V CDR1 and CDR2: SQVTM, ANQGSEA. Written as DNA, the CDR3 is TGCAGCGTTGAAGAACACGGGACAGGGATGGACACTGAAGCTTTCTTT. This encodes CSVEEHGTGMDTEAFF.

The chain uses TRBV6-5 and TRBJ2-1; D might be TRBD2 (6 bases). This CDR3 region has 16 residues. V lost 2 bases and J lost 9, with 20 bases in between. Germline V lookup: CDR1 MNHEY, CDR2 SVGAGI. This CDR3 reads CASSYGGTPTGGEQFF. The DNA for the CDR3 is TGTGCCAGCAGTTACGGGGGGACGCCGACTGGGGGTGAGCAGTTCTTC.

The chain carries TRBV7-8 and TRBJ2-7; TRBD2 matches at 11 bases. Losses at the gene ends were 3 bases for V and 6 bases for J; bases not matched to a gene: 10. This CDR3 is built from 16 residues. CDR1 and CDR2 (germline): SGHVS, FQNEAQ. As DNA, the CDR3 is TGTGCCAGCAGCTTGACTAGCGGGACTAAGGCCCTCGAGCAGTACTTC. This codes for CASSLTSGTKALEQYF.

The V and J genes are TRBV19 and TRBJ1-1; TRBD1 aligns across 9 bases. This CDR3 contains 14 residues. The V and J ends lost 3 bases and 6 bases, in that order; junction bases with no gene match: 5. Germline CDR1 reads LNHDA; CDR2 reads SQIVND (reference sequence). CDR3 sequence: CASSIDRGTAEAFF. In DNA form, the CDR3 reads TGTGCCAGTAGTATTGACAGGGGGACCGCTGAAGCTTTCTTT.